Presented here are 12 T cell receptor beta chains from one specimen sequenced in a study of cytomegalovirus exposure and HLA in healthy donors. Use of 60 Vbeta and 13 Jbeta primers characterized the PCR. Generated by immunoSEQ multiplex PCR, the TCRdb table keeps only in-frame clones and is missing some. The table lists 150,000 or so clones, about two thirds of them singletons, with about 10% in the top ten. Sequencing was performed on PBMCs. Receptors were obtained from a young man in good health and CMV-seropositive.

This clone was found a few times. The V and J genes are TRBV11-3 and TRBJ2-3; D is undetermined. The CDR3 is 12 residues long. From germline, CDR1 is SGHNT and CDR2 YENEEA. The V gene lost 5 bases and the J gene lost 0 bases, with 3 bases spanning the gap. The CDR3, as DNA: TGTGCCAGCAGCCAAAGCACAGATACGCAGTATTTT. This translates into CASSQSTDTQYF. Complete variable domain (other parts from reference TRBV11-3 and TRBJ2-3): EAGVVQSPRYKIIEKKQPVAFWCNPISGHNTLYWYLQNLGQGPELLIRYENEEAVDDSQLPKDRFSAERLKGVDSTLKIQPAELGDSAVYLCASSQSTDTQYFGPGTRLTVL.

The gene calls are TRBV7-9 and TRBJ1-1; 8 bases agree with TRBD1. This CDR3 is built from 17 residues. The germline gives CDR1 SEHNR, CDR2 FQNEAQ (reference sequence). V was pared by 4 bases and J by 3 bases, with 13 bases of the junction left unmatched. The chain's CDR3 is CASSSGTGYLLYTEAFF. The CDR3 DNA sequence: TGTGCCAGCAGCTCCGGGACAGGATACCTTCTGTACACTGAAGCTTTCTTT.

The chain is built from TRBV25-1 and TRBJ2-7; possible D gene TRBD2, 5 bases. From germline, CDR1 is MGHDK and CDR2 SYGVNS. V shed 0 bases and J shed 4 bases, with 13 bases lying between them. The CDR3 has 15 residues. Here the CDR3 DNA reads TGTGCCAGCAGTGAATATATCGACGGACTTTACGAGCAGTACTTC. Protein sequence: CASSEYIDGLYEQYF.

The chain's CDR3 is CASSFYTDTQYF. Here the CDR3 DNA reads TGTGCCAGCAGCTTCTACACAGATACGCAGTATTTT. This chain links TRBV7-2 with TRBJ2-3; D is unresolved. This CDR3 spans 12 amino acids. V was clipped by 3 bases and J by 2 bases, with 3 bases between them. Germline V gene lookup returns CDR1 SGHTA and CDR2 FQGNSA.

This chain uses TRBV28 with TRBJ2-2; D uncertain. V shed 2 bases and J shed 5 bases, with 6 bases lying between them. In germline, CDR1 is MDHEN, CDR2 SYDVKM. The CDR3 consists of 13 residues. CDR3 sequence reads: CASSLAGTGELFF. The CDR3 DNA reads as TGTGCCAGCAGTTTAGCCGGGACCGGGGAGCTGTTTTTT.

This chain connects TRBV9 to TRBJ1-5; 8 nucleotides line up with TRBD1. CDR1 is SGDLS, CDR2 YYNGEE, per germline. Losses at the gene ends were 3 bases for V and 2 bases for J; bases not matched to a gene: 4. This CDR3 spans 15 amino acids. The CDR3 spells CASSGGTGGNQPQHF. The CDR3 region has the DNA TGTGCCAGCAGCGGGGGGACAGGAGGCAATCAGCCCCAGCATTTT.

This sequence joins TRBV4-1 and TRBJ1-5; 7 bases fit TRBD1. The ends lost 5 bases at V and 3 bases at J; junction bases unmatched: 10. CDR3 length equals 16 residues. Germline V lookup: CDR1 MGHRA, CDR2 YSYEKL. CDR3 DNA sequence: TGCGCCAGCAGCGCACCGGGACAGAGACTCAATCAGCCCCAGCATTTT. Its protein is CASSAPGQRLNQPQHF.

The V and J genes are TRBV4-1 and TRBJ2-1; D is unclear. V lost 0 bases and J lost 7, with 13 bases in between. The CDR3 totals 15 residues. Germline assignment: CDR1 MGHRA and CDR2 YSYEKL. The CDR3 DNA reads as TGCGCCAGCAGCCAAGAACTGAGAGTAGAGAATGAGCAGTTCTTC. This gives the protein CASSQELRVENEQFF.

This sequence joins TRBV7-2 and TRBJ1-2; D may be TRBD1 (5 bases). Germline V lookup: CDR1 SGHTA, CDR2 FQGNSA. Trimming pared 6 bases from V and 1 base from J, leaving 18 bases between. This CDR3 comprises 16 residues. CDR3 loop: CASRSLSSGYNYGYTF. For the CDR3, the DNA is TGTGCCAGCAGGTCGCTTAGTTCAGGGTATAACTATGGCTACACCTTC.

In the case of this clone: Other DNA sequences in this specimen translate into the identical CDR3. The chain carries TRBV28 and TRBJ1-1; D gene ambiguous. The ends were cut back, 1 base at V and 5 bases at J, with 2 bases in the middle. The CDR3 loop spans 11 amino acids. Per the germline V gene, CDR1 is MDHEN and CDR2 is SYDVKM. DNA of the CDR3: TGTGCCAGCAGTTTATCTACTGAAGCTTTCTTT. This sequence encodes CASSLSTEAFF.

CDR3 sequence: CASISGVGEQYF. The CDR3 region has the DNA TGCGCCAGCATCTCTGGGGTCGGGGAGCAGTACTTC. The chain links TRBV4-1 to TRBJ2-5; perhaps TRBD2 as D (5 bases). V was trimmed by 7 bases and J by 11 bases, leaving 17 bases between them. Germline CDR1 is MGHRA and CDR2 is YSYEKL. This CDR3 is 12 amino acids long.

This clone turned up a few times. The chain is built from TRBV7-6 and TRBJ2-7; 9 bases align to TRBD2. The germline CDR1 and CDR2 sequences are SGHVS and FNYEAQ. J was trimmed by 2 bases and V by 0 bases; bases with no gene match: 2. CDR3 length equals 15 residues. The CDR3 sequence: CASSLARGRAYEQYF. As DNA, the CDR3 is TGTGCCAGCAGCTTAGCTCGCGGGAGGGCCTACGAGCAGTACTTC.